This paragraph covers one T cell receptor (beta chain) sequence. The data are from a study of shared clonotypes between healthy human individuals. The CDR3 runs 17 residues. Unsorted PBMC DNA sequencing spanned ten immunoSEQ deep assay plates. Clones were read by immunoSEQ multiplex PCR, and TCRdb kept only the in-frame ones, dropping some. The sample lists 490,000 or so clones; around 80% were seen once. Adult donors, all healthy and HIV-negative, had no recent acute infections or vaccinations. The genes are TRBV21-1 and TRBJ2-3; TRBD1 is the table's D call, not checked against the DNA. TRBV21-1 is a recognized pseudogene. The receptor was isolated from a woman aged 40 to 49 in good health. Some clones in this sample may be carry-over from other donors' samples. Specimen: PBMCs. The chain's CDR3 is CASSKTLSETSTDTQYF. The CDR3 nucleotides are TGTGCCAGCAGCAAGACACTTTCCGAGACGAGCACAGATACGCAGTATTTT.